The 2 T cell receptor beta chains in this list originate from one sample, sequenced in a study of blood T cells in healthy people across ages. Combining a sample-barcoded 5' primer with a J-beta primer mix, a second PCR ran for about 6 to 11 cycles. TCRdb recomputed calls from the 5' RACE reads with MiXCR, one row per CDR3 protein. The data show around 870,000 distinct CDR3 sequences, 25% to 30% seen once. Sequenced sample: blood. The receptor set was obtained from a woman older than 75 in good health.

This clonotype was seen ten or more times. The chain combines TRBV27 with TRBJ1-6; D gene ambiguous. The CDR3 contains 16 residues. With 5 bases removed from V and 6 bases from J, the gap between germline ends came to 17 bases. Germline CDR1 and CDR2: MNHEY and SMNVEV (reference sequence). The CDR3 spells CASSPRLRTGNSPLHF. The DNA of the CDR3 is TGTGCCAGCAGTCCCCGGTTACGGACGGGTAATTCACCCCTCCACTTT.

The rearrangement links TRBV6-2 or TRBV6-3 to TRBJ2-2; TRBD1 matches 12 bases. Per the germline V gene, CDR1 is MNHEY and CDR2 is SVGEGT. Trimming cost V 6 bases and J 6 bases; bases outside gene matches: 5. The CDR3 runs to 15 residues. Here the CDR3 DNA reads TGTGCCAGCAGCCGGGACAGGGGGCTAGCCGGGGAGCTGTTTTTT. It specifies CASSRDRGLAGELFF.